What follows describes a single T cell receptor beta chain. A clone one base away is much larger, so this may be a read error. This record belongs to a study of T-cell reconstitution after alpha-beta-depleted transplantation in children. Preparing the TCRbeta library involved the use of unique molecular identifiers. Using its own MiXCR run on the PCR reads, TCRdb lists one record per CDR3 protein. Of approximately 250,000 distinct CDR3 sequences detected, around 9.7% appear once; the ten largest clones hold less than 6%. The CDR3 spans 14 residues. Germline V lookup: CDR1 SGHRS, CDR2 YFSETQ. The chain employs TRBV5-1 and TRBJ1-2; 7 bases match TRBD1. The specimen comprised PBMCs from the stem cell graft donor, sampled from the stem cell graft. This TCR was recovered from a human donor who donated a stem cell graft to a child with SCID. The CDR3 coding sequence is TGCGCCAGCAGCGAGGGGGCCTGGGTGGATGGCGACACCTTC. Its protein is CASSEGAWVDGDTF.